The 21 T cell receptor beta chains below were found in one sample sequenced in a study of T cell responses to AZD1222 COVID-19 vaccine. Produced via immunoSEQ multiplex PCR; TCRdb's table is partial and in-frame only. Of roughly 120,000 clones listed, more than 70% were seen once; the top ten hold more than 4%. Sequencing was performed on peripheral blood, taken on day 0 of AZD1222 vaccination. The source is an adult in good health.

This sequence joins TRBV19 and TRBJ2-7, with TRBD1 as a possible D gene (6 bases). The CDR3 has 13 amino acids. Trimming removed 5 bases at V and 2 bases at J, with 10 bases between. Germline V lookup: CDR1 LNHDA, CDR2 SQIVND (reference sequence). CDR3 DNA sequence: TGTGCCAGTAGTTGGGGGCACCCCTACGAGCAGTACTTC. This gives the protein CASSWGHPYEQYF.

The rearrangement joins TRBV9 to TRBJ2-1; 8 nucleotides align to TRBD2. The junction had 3 bases not matched to a gene; V was cut back by 4 bases and J by 3 bases. Looked up from germline, CDR1 is SGDLS and CDR2 is YYNGEE. The CDR3 sequence is 14 residues long. CDR3 sequence (DNA): TGTGCCAGCAGCATCAGCGGGGGCTACAATGAGCAGTTCTTC. As protein: CASSISGGYNEQFF. The variable domain in full, with the rest retrieved from reference TRBV9 and TRBJ2-1, is DSGVTQTPKHLITATGQRVTLRCSPRSGDLSVYWYQQSLDQGLQFLIQYYNGEERAKGNILERFSAQQFPDLHSELNLSSLELGDSALYFCASSISGGYNEQFFGPGTRLTVL.

The V gene is TRBV7-2, the J gene TRBJ2-3; 9 positions match TRBD2. This CDR3 has 18 residues. V was clipped by 1 base and J by 1 base; unmatched bases: 9. Looked up from germline, CDR1 is SGHTA and CDR2 is FQGNSA. CDR3 nucleotide sequence: TGTGCCAGCAGCTTAGTGGAGAGCGGGGGGTTGGGCACAGATACGCAGTATTTT. Translated, it gives CASSLVESGGLGTDTQYF.

V gene TRBV10-2 combines with J gene TRBJ2-3, with D unresolved. V lost 6 bases and J lost 0, with 10 bases in between. CDR3 length: 14 amino acids. Germline assignment: CDR1 WSHSY and CDR2 SAAADI. CDR3 nucleotide sequence: TGCGCCAGCAGCATGACTTCTAGCACAGATACGCAGTATTTT. Translated: CASSMTSSTDTQYF.

This clone occurred once. V and J are TRBV10-3 and TRBJ1-2, with D hard to call. The V gene lost 0 bases and the J gene lost 8 bases, with 16 bases spanning the gap. Germline assignment: CDR1 ENHRY and CDR2 SYGVKD. The CDR3 runs 15 residues. The CDR3 sequence is CAISESTGSSGGYTF. CDR3 sequence (DNA): TGTGCCATCAGTGAGTCGACGGGGTCCTCTGGCGGCTACACCTTC.

The CDR3 reads CTSSQRDRNQPQHF. CDR3 DNA sequence: TGCACCAGCAGTCAAAGGGATCGGAATCAGCCCCAGCATTTT. This chain joins TRBV1 and TRBJ1-5. TRBV1 is designated a pseudogene. The CDR3 length is 14 residues.

For the CDR3, the DNA is TGTGCCAGCAGTCCGGGACAGGGGCTGAAAGCTTTCTTT. Its protein product is CASSPGQGLKAFF. The rearrangement joins TRBV27 to TRBJ1-1; 10 bases agree with TRBD1. Trimming cost V 5 bases and J 9 bases; bases outside gene matches: 6. Germline V CDR1 and CDR2: MNHEY, SMNVEV (reference sequence). The CDR3 runs 13 residues.

The chain links TRBV5-1 to TRBJ1-6, with D unclear. Germline V CDR1 and CDR2: SGHRS, YFSETQ. V was shortened by 1 base and J by 0 bases, with 11 bases between the two germline ends. The CDR3 extends over 17 amino acids. DNA for the CDR3: TGCGCCAGCAGCTTGAACAGCGCGAGCTCCTATAATTCACCCCTCCACTTT. Protein sequence: CASSLNSASSYNSPLHF.

The rearrangement uses TRBV30 and TRBJ1-2, with TRBD1 matching over 8 bases. The junction had 7 bases not matched to a gene; V was cut back by 3 bases and J by 7 bases. The V gene's germline CDR1 is GTSNPN and CDR2 SVGIG (reference sequence). This CDR3 spans 13 amino acids. CDR3 protein: CAWRGQVGGGYTF. The CDR3 region has the DNA TGTGCCTGGAGGGGACAGGTTGGTGGTGGCTACACCTTC.

The rearrangement joins TRBV12-3 or TRBV12-4 to TRBJ2-7; D is perhaps TRBD1 or TRBD2 (5 bases each). This CDR3 has 13 residues. V was cut by 5 bases and J by 5 bases, with 13 bases left in between. CDR3 in amino acids: CASSPHGAHEQYF. The CDR3 nucleotides are TGTGCCAGCAGTCCGCACGGGGCTCACGAGCAGTACTTC.

V usage is TRBV28 and J usage is TRBJ1-5; 7 positions match TRBD1. The CDR3 runs to 20 residues. V trimming: 0 bases; J trimming: 0 bases; junction bases outside the gene matches: 14. The germline V gene encodes CDR1 MDHEN and CDR2 SYDVKM. The CDR3 region has the DNA TGTGCCAGCAGTTTATGGGTGCTTGGGACAGTAAATCATAGCAATCAGCCCCAGCATTTT. Translating gives CASSLWVLGTVNHSNQPQHF.

The gene calls are TRBV5-1 and TRBJ1-2; D perhaps matches TRBD1 (6 bases). V was trimmed by 6 bases and J by 3 bases, leaving 9 bases between them. This CDR3 region has 12 residues. The germline V gene has CDR1 SGHRS and CDR2 YFSETQ. The CDR3 spells CASKQGDYGYTF. DNA of the CDR3: TGCGCCAGCAAACAGGGTGACTATGGCTACACCTTC.

This chain connects TRBV28 to TRBJ1-1; the match to TRBD1 covers 7 bases. The germline CDR1 and CDR2 sequences are MDHEN and SYDVKM. The J segment lost 12 bases and the V segment lost 2 bases, leaving 6 bases of the junction unmatched. The CDR3 runs to 12 residues. CDR3 amino acids: CASSLLGGAPFF. For the CDR3, the DNA is TGTGCCAGCAGTTTACTAGGGGGCGCACCTTTCTTT.

The chain is built from TRBV28 and TRBJ1-2, with D unresolved. The CDR3 extends over 14 amino acids. V lost 1 base to trimming and J lost 4 bases, with 10 bases between them. Germline assignment: CDR1 MDHEN and CDR2 SYDVKM. CDR3 amino acids: CASSLYALSYGYTF. For the CDR3, the DNA is TGTGCCAGCAGTTTATATGCACTAAGCTATGGCTACACCTTC.

This chain joins TRBV6-5 and TRBJ1-6, with a tentative D call TRBD1 (5 bases). The ends were cut back, 2 bases at V and 10 bases at J, with 15 bases in the middle. The CDR3 sequence is 15 residues long. The germline CDR1 and CDR2 sequences are MNHEY and SVGAGI. The CDR3 sequence is CASSYDRGDGSPLHF. The CDR3 bases are TGTGCCAGCAGTTACGATCGGGGGGACGGATCACCCCTCCACTTT.

The rearrangement joins TRBV6-4 to TRBJ2-2; perhaps TRBD2 as D (6 bases). Germline values: CDR1 MRHNA, CDR2 SNTAGT. This CDR3 spans 15 amino acids. V was cut by 6 bases and J by 5 bases, with 16 bases left in between. The CDR3 spells CASSGAGRETGELFF. The CDR3 region has the DNA TGTGCCAGCAGCGGGGCGGGGAGAGAGACCGGGGAGCTGTTTTTT.

This clone was seen a handful of times. The genes are TRBV7-3 and TRBJ2-7; no clear D. The germline V and J ends were trimmed by 4 bases and 0 bases, with 13 bases remaining between them. The CDR3 loop spans 15 amino acids. Germline-derived CDR1 and CDR2 are SGHTA and FQGTGA. This chain's CDR3 is CASSSFVGSSYEQYF. The CDR3 bases are TGTGCCAGCAGCTCCTTTGTGGGAAGCTCCTACGAGCAGTACTTC.

DNA of the CDR3: TGTGCCAGCCGCACAGGGGGCACCACTGAAGCTTTCTTT. This gives the protein CASRTGGTTEAFF. The chain is built from TRBV27 and TRBJ1-1, with 9 bases that match TRBD1. CDR1 and CDR2 from the germline V gene are MNHEY and SMNVEV (reference sequence). The CDR3 has 13 amino acids. Trimming cost V 8 bases and J 4 bases; bases outside gene matches: 5.

Concerning this clone itself: Sequence at one end of the junction differs from germline and may be a read error. V usage is TRBV7-7 and J usage is TRBJ2-1, with a weak D call TRBD1 (5 bases). The CDR3 runs to 16 residues. Looked up from germline, CDR1 is SSHAT and CDR2 is FNYEAQ (reference sequence). The CDR3 is CASSLGAGGYRNEQFF. The CDR3 nucleotides read TGTGCTAGCAGCTTAGGGGCCGGCGGTTACCGCAATGAGCAGTTCTTC.

This chain connects TRBV7-2 to TRBJ2-1; D is perhaps TRBD2 (6 bases). Trimming left V 6 bases short and J 2 bases short, with 14 bases between. Germline CDR1 is SGHTA and CDR2 is FQGNSA. This CDR3 region has 15 residues. Here the CDR3 reads CASRTRETAYNEQFF. The CDR3 DNA reads as TGTGCCAGCAGGACCCGGGAGACGGCCTACAATGAGCAGTTCTTC.

The J gene is TRBJ1-2, the V gene TRBV6-1; tentative D call: TRBD1 (6 bases). From germline, CDR1 is MNHNS and CDR2 SASEGT. The CDR3 sequence is 14 residues long. Trimming removed 6 bases from V and 3 bases from J, with 14 bases in between. CDR3: CASSSDSLHYGYTF. The DNA of the CDR3 is TGTGCCAGCAGCTCGGACAGCCTACACTATGGCTACACCTTC.